This T cell receptor (beta chain) was sequenced during a study of T cell responses to AZD1222 COVID-19 vaccine. Study observations and caveats: Among vaccine-associated CD4 TCRs, coverage spanned spike, with dominance at 160-218 and 743-854. Clonal diversity was possibly underestimated; the donors were predominantly white British and more often female.

Data came from immunoSEQ multiplex PCR; TCRdb stores just in-frame clones and leaves some out. The profile shows 150,000 to 200,000 clones, about nine tenths of them singletons. In the case of this clone: Its antigen is not identified.

The CDR3 length is 13 residues. Germline CDR1 reads SEHNR; CDR2 reads FQNEAQ (reference sequence). J was trimmed by 8 bases and V by 5 bases; bases with no gene match: 6. This clonotype originated in an adult in good health. The chain has TRBV7-9 and TRBJ1-2; 9 bases align to TRBD1. Here the sequenced sample was peripheral blood, taken on day 0 of AZD1222 vaccination. CDR3 DNA: TGTGCCAGCAGCCCGACAGGGGGTACGGGCTACACCTTC. Its translation: CASSPTGGTGYTF.